These 6 T cell receptor beta chains were sequenced from one sample in a study of blood T cells in healthy people across ages. Alongside a J-beta primer mix, a sample-barcoded 5' primer served in a second PCR lasting about 7 to 12 cycles. MiXCR, applied by TCRdb to the 5' RACE reads, yields one record per CDR3 protein. This sample carries some 780,000 distinct CDR3 sequences, around three fifths of them seen once, and the ten largest clones take roughly 24%. Sequenced input: blood. The receptors stem from a man between 40 and 49 years old in good health.

The V gene is TRBV6-2 or TRBV6-3, the J gene TRBJ2-3; D is undetermined. Germline lookup yields CDR1 MNHEY and CDR2 SVGEGT. Between the trimmed V and J ends, which lost 5 bases and 4 bases, there was a span of 13 bases. There are 14 residues in the CDR3. CDR3 nucleotide sequence: TGTGCCAGCAGTGAAGGTCAATTCGCAGATACGCAGTATTTT. Translation gives CASSEGQFADTQYF.

The V call is TRBV10-3, the J call TRBJ2-1; TRBD2 agrees at 8 bases. In germline, CDR1 is ENHRY, CDR2 SYGVKD. CDR3 size: 13 residues. After removal of 9 bases from V and 0 bases from J, the junction contained 1 base not matched to a gene. The CDR3 loop reads CAMSGSSYNEQFF. The CDR3 nucleotides are TGTGCCATGAGCGGGAGCTCCTACAATGAGCAGTTCTTC.

CDR3 DNA: TGTGCCAGCAGTTTTCTTTCTCGAAGAGAGACCCAGTACTTC. Its protein is CASSFLSRRETQYF. The V and J genes are TRBV28 and TRBJ2-5, with unresolved D. V was clipped by 3 bases and J by 4 bases, with 12 bases between them. This CDR3 is built from 14 residues. Germline lookup yields CDR1 MDHEN and CDR2 SYDVKM.

The chain employs TRBV27 and TRBJ2-7; tentative D call: TRBD2 (6 bases). Germline V CDR1 and CDR2: MNHEY, SMNVEV (reference sequence). Trimming cost V 3 bases and J 2 bases, with 20 bases left between them. The CDR3 sequence is 17 residues long. In nucleotides, the CDR3 is TGTGCCAGCAGTTTCTTCGTTGGGGGGAGCGTAGCCTACGAGCAGTACTTC. Its protein product is CASSFFVGGSVAYEQYF.

The chain employs TRBV5-1 and TRBJ1-2; 8 bases align to TRBD1. Trimming took 6 bases from V and 8 from J; bases not matched to a gene: 12. This CDR3 region has 14 residues. Germline V gene lookup returns CDR1 SGHRS and CDR2 YFSETQ. In DNA, the CDR3 is TGCGCCAGCAACGGACAGGGACCGGCCCGGGGCTACACCTTC. Translated, it gives CASNGQGPARGYTF.

In this sample, this clonotype turned up many times. V usage is TRBV7-2 and J usage is TRBJ2-5, with 8 bases that match TRBD2. Germline V gene lookup returns CDR1 SGHTA and CDR2 FQGNSA. The ends lost 4 bases at V and 7 bases at J; junction bases unmatched: 14. CDR3 length: 16 amino acids. The CDR3 bases are TGTGCCAGCAGCTCCGCGGTAGCGGGGCGTCCGGGGACCCAGTACTTC. Protein: CASSSAVAGRPGTQYF.